These 14 T cell receptor beta chains originate from one sample sequenced in a study. TCRdb called the 5' RACE reads again in MiXCR, with one record for every CDR3 protein. The sample includes tens of thousands of distinct CDR3 sequences, approximately 20% of them seen just once. Sequenced sample: naive CD4+ T cells sorted from a lymph node. The subset was: naive CD4+ T cells, CD4+CD45RA+CD25-. Receptor source: a female donor with breast cancer.

V and J are TRBV20-1 and TRBJ2-5, with 9 bases that match TRBD2. J lost 4 bases, V lost 1 base, and 4 bases had no gene match. Germline values: CDR1 DFQATT, CDR2 SNEGSKA (reference sequence). CDR3 length equals 14 residues. The CDR3 DNA sequence: TGCAGTGCTAGAGCGGTAGCGGGGGTAGAGACCCAGTACTTC. As protein: CSARAVAGVETQYF.

The table lists this clonotype with many counts. The rearrangement links TRBV29-1 to TRBJ2-3; D is unclear. V gave up 6 bases and J gave up 2 bases, with 21 bases separating them. CDR3 length: 16 amino acids. Germline assignment: CDR1 SQVTM and CDR2 ANQGSEA. CDR3 nucleotide sequence: TGCAGCGTCGACGCAGGCCGAATATCAAACACAGATACGCAGTATTTT. Protein sequence: CSVDAGRISNTDTQYF.

V usage is TRBV12-3 or TRBV12-4 and J usage is TRBJ1-5, with a tentative D call TRBD1 (5 bases). Deletions cut 7 bases from V and 2 bases from J, with 18 bases between. The CDR3 has 16 amino acids. The CDR3 protein is CASTPGTPGGNQPQHF. The CDR3, as DNA: TGTGCCAGCACCCCGGGGACGCCTGGTGGCAATCAGCCCCAGCATTTT.

This clonotype has only a few counts. The V and J genes are TRBV7-8 and TRBJ2-2; weak D call: TRBD2 (5 bases). The CDR3 extends over 14 amino acids. V shed 3 bases and J shed 7 bases, with 12 bases lying between them. Germline-derived CDR1 and CDR2 are SGHVS and FQNEAQ. DNA of the CDR3: TGTGCCAGCAGCTTGGCTAGCTGGGGCGGGGAGCTGTTTTTT. Translated: CASSLASWGGELFF.

V is TRBV11-3 and J is TRBJ2-2; possible D gene TRBD1, 6 bases. The CDR3 has 17 amino acids. Germline CDR1 reads SGHNT; CDR2 reads YENEEA. V was shortened by 1 base and J by 0 bases, with 12 bases between the two germline ends. The CDR3 loop is CASSLAWGPANTGELFF. The CDR3 nucleotides are TGTGCCAGCAGCTTAGCTTGGGGGCCAGCGAACACCGGGGAGCTGTTTTTT.

A note on this clonotype: A junction end diverges from the germline sequence, so it may reflect a read error. V and J are TRBV7-9 and TRBJ1-1; D call uncertain. CDR1 is SEHNR, CDR2 FQNEAQ, per germline (reference sequence). The CDR3 spans 15 residues. In nucleotides, the CDR3 is TGTGCCAGCAGCTCCCGACGGTCGATGGGCACTGGAGCTTTCTTT. This encodes CASSSRRSMGTGAFF. Combining the CDR3 with reference TRBV7-9 and TRBJ1-1 gives the whole variable domain DTGVSQNPRHKITKRGQNVTFRCDPISEHNRLYWYRQTLGQGPEFLTYFQNEAQLEKSRLLSDRFSAERPKGSFSTLEIQRTEQGDSAMYLCASSSRRSMGTGAFFGQGTRLTVV.

This clonotype was observed many times. V gene TRBV6-1 combines with J gene TRBJ1-1, with 8 positions matching TRBD1. This CDR3 region has 11 residues. V lost 11 bases, J lost 4 bases, and 3 bases stayed unmatched. Per germline, CDR1 MNHNS and CDR2 SASEGT. The CDR3 DNA sequence: TGTGCCTTAGGACAGGGCACTGAAGCTTTCTTT. Residues: CALGQGTEAFF.

The chain links TRBV12-3 or TRBV12-4 to TRBJ2-1, with TRBD2 matching over 8 bases. The CDR3 totals 15 residues. With 5 bases clipped from V and 0 bases from J, the junction kept 3 bases outside the gene matches. DNA for the CDR3: TGTGCCAGCAGTAAGCGGGAGAGCTCCTACAATGAGCAGTTCTTC. Translated, it gives CASSKRESSYNEQFF.

This clonotype counts as medium-sized. CDR3 nucleotide sequence: TGTGCCAGCAGCTTAGACACAGGGCTGTACAATGAGCAGTTCTTC. Translating it yields CASSLDTGLYNEQFF. The chain is built from TRBV7-2 and TRBJ2-1, with TRBD1 as a possible D gene (6 bases). The CDR3 sequence is 15 residues long. The V gene lost 1 base and the J gene lost 4 bases, with 11 bases spanning the gap. Germline-derived CDR1 and CDR2 are SGHTA and FQGNSA.

This clonotype was counted ten times or more. The CDR3 DNA reads TGTGCCAGCAGCGTACAGGGTGCCGGTGAAGCTTTCTTT. Translation: CASSVQGAGEAFF. The V call is TRBV9, the J call TRBJ1-1, with a tentative D call TRBD1 (5 bases). CDR1 and CDR2 from the germline V gene are SGDLS and YYNGEE. This CDR3 has 13 residues. Deletions cut 1 base from V and 7 bases from J, with 11 bases between.

The sample holds many counts of this clonotype. This rearrangement joins TRBV10-3 to TRBJ1-2; 9 nucleotides align to TRBD1. This CDR3 is built from 14 residues. J gave up 3 bases and V 7 bases, and 6 bases lay outside the gene matches. Germline CDR1 is ENHRY and CDR2 is SYGVKD. CDR3 sequence reads: CAITRTGEDYGYTF. The CDR3 nucleotides are TGTGCCATCACTCGGACAGGGGAGGACTATGGCTACACCTTC.

Worth noting for this clonotype: Since the CDR3 does not end with the conserved phenylalanine or tryptophan, this likely comes from a read error. The chain carries TRBV7-2 and TRBJ2-2; weak D call: TRBD2 (6 bases). CDR1 SGHTA and CDR2 FQGNSA come from the germline V gene. With 4 bases removed from V and 1 base from J, the gap between germline ends came to 13 bases. The CDR3 is made up of 16 amino acids. CDR3 in amino acids: CASSSRGRRNTGELFL. The CDR3 DNA follows: TGTGCCAGCAGCTCGCGGGGCAGGAGGAACACCGGGGAGCTGTTTTTA.

V and J are TRBV7-3 and TRBJ1-3; D perhaps matches TRBD1 (6 bases). CDR3 length: 15 residues. Germline CDR1 reads SGHTA; CDR2 reads FQGTGA. V lost 0 bases, J lost 4 bases, and 10 bases lay in between. CDR3 sequence reads: CASSLTGGYGNTIYF. In DNA form, the CDR3 reads TGTGCCAGCAGCTTAACGGGGGGCTACGGAAACACCATATATTTT.

CDR3 sequence: CASSLNGNQETQYF. DNA of the CDR3: TGTGCCAGCAGCTTGAACGGAAACCAAGAGACCCAGTACTTC. The V gene is TRBV5-6, the J gene TRBJ2-5; D not resolved. V lost 1 base and J 0 bases, leaving 7 bases between the germline ends. This CDR3 has 14 amino acids. CDR1 and CDR2 from the germline V gene are SGHDT and YYEEEE.